This TCR beta chain was identified during a study of T cells after yellow fever vaccination. A note on this clonotype: Its antigen is not known.

Each CDR3 protein gets one entry after TCRdb re-called the 5' RACE reads with MiXCR. The data contain about 300,000 distinct CDR3 sequences, approximately 10% of them singletons. The CDR3 extends over 14 amino acids. The germline V gene has CDR1 SEHNR and CDR2 FQNEAQ (reference sequence). V was cut by 1 base and J by 0 bases, with 6 bases left in between. General observations from the study: Most clones from primary vaccination were detected again post-booster (roughly 96% CD4, roughly 90% CD8).

The source is a man in his late teens or twenties who received the YFV17D yellow fever vaccine. The chain carries TRBV7-9 and TRBJ1-1, with D hard to call. This sample comprised CD4+ T cells sorted from PBMCs, obtained 5 days after the yellow fever booster vaccination. The CDR3 sequence: CASSLESVNTEAFF. As DNA, the CDR3 is TGTGCCAGCAGCTTAGAATCGGTGAACACTGAAGCTTTCTTT.